A single sample is the source of the 27 T cell receptor beta chains below, sequenced in a study of blood T cell repertoires in COVID-19. Some clones are missing from TCRdb's copy, which holds only in-frame ones; the method was immunoSEQ multiplex PCR. The data show about 150,000 clones, 83% seen once. Sequenced material: peripheral blood. All receptors derive from a woman aged 55-69 years with COVID-19, enrolled during active disease.

The V gene is TRBV19, the J gene TRBJ1-1; weak D call: TRBD1 (5 bases). Germline CDR1 is LNHDA and CDR2 is SQIVND (reference sequence). The CDR3 runs to 14 residues. V lost 7 bases to trimming and J lost 3 bases, with 15 bases between them. The DNA for the CDR3 is TGTGCCAGTACCATCGACGGGGGAGACACTGAAGCTTTCTTT. This encodes CASTIDGGDTEAFF.

The chain couples TRBV5-1 to TRBJ2-1; 11 bases are a match to TRBD2. With 1 base clipped from V and 3 bases from J, the junction kept 3 bases outside the gene matches. The CDR3 length is 16 residues. Germline CDR1 is SGHRS and CDR2 is YFSETQ. The CDR3 sequence: CASSLPGTSGYNEQFF. The CDR3 nucleotides read TGCGCCAGCAGCTTGCCCGGGACTAGCGGCTACAATGAGCAGTTCTTC.

This chain links TRBV18 with TRBJ1-1; a possible D gene is TRBD1 (5 bases). The CDR3 has 18 amino acids. Germline CDR1 reads KGHSH; CDR2 reads LQKENI. Trimming cost V 3 bases and J 0 bases, with 20 bases left between them. The CDR3 is CASSPYSQSGNMNTEAFF. The CDR3 DNA sequence: TGTGCCAGCTCACCTTACTCACAGTCAGGGAATATGAACACTGAAGCTTTCTTT.

This chain uses TRBV2 with TRBJ2-1; 11 bases line up with TRBD2. The CDR3 loop spans 20 amino acids. Per the germline V gene, CDR1 is SNHLY and CDR2 is FYNNEI. V lost 6 bases, J lost 0 bases, and 16 bases stayed unmatched. This CDR3 is CASSASGRRETLSSYNEQFF. The CDR3 DNA follows: TGTGCCAGCAGCGCTAGCGGGAGGCGCGAGACACTAAGCTCCTACAATGAGCAGTTCTTC.

This chain uses TRBV5-1 with TRBJ2-7; TRBD2 might be the D (6 bases). Germline CDR1 is SGHRS and CDR2 is YFSETQ. This CDR3 has 15 residues. V lost 0 bases, J lost 3 bases, and 13 bases lay in between. CDR3 sequence reads: CASSLGVGGDYEQYF. The CDR3 coding sequence is TGCGCCAGCAGCTTGGGGGTGGGAGGTGACTACGAGCAGTACTTC.

The chain couples TRBV10-3 to TRBJ1-2, with D hard to call. This CDR3 comprises 12 residues. Germline assignment: CDR1 ENHRY and CDR2 SYGVKD. Trimming pared 2 bases from V and 4 bases from J, leaving 5 bases between. CDR3 in amino acids: CAISEAGYGYTF. CDR3 DNA: TGTGCCATCAGTGAGGCAGGCTATGGCTACACCTTC.

V and J are TRBV6-1 and TRBJ1-5; D unclear. The CDR3 has 13 amino acids. Germline CDR1 MNHNS, CDR2 SASEGT. Deletions cut 2 bases from V and 0 bases from J, with 2 bases between. CDR3 sequence (DNA): TGTGCCAGCAGTGAACATAGCAATCAGCCCCAGCATTTT. Translation gives CASSEHSNQPQHF.

In this sample, this clone turned up a few times. Written as DNA, the CDR3 is TGTGCCAGTAGTAGTCAGGGCTTAGGGAAGACCCAGTACTTC. It specifies CASSSQGLGKTQYF. The rearrangement uses TRBV19 and TRBJ2-5, with a possible D match to TRBD1 (5 bases). Germline CDR1 reads LNHDA; CDR2 reads SQIVND (reference sequence). The CDR3 covers 14 residues. Trimming removed 4 bases at V and 6 bases at J, with 15 bases between.

This clone appeared once. The chain couples TRBV5-1 to TRBJ2-2; TRBD2 matches 7 bases. V trimming: 0 bases; J trimming: 4 bases; junction bases outside the gene matches: 9. Germline CDR1 SGHRS, CDR2 YFSETQ. The CDR3 has 17 amino acids. CDR3 bases: TGCGCCAGCAGCTTGGAGGGGCCAAGGGAGGGCACCGGGGAGCTGTTTTTT. Amino acids: CASSLEGPREGTGELFF.

This clone has a single count. The V and J genes are TRBV4-1 and TRBJ1-6; D is uncertain. Trimming cost V 0 bases and J 0 bases, with 9 bases left between them. The CDR3 loop spans 17 amino acids. Looked up from germline, CDR1 is MGHRA and CDR2 is YSYEKL. CDR3 in amino acids: CASSQDMGSSYNSPLHF. The CDR3 region has the DNA TGCGCCAGCAGCCAAGATATGGGGAGCTCCTATAATTCACCCCTCCACTTT.

Regarding this clone: Other DNA sequences in the sample encode the same CDR3. This chain uses TRBV5-1 with TRBJ1-3; D is possibly TRBD1 (6 bases). Trimming stripped 0 bases from V and 4 bases from J, with 8 bases between. The V gene's germline CDR1 is SGHRS and CDR2 YFSETQ. This CDR3 spans 14 amino acids. The DNA of the CDR3 is TGCGCCAGCAGCTTGGGAGGGGGAGGAAACACCATATATTTT. It encodes CASSLGGGGNTIYF.

This clone has a handful of counts. This chain links TRBV11-3 with TRBJ1-1, with 8 bases lining up with TRBD1. Unmatched junction bases numbered 8, after V lost 5 bases and J lost 0 bases. Per germline, CDR1 SGHNT and CDR2 YENEEA. This CDR3 has 16 residues. CDR3 coding DNA: TGTGCCAGCAGCCCAGGACAGGGCCCGTTGAACACTGAAGCTTTCTTT. This codes for CASSPGQGPLNTEAFF. Full variable domain (missing parts from reference TRBV11-3 and TRBJ1-1): EAGVVQSPRYKIIEKKQPVAFWCNPISGHNTLYWYLQNLGQGPELLIRYENEEAVDDSQLPKDRFSAERLKGVDSTLKIQPAELGDSAVYLCASSPGQGPLNTEAFFGQGTRLTVV.

This chain uses TRBV25-1 with TRBJ1-5; the match to TRBD1 covers 7 bases. This CDR3 comprises 15 residues. Germline loops: CDR1 MGHDK, CDR2 SYGVNS. Trimming took 4 bases from V and 2 from J; bases not matched to a gene: 5. The CDR3: CASSAGTAGNQPQHF. CDR3 DNA sequence: TGTGCCAGCAGTGCAGGGACAGCTGGCAATCAGCCCCAGCATTTT.

This rearrangement joins TRBV25-1 to TRBJ2-1, with TRBD1 identical over 10 bases. V gave up 1 base and J gave up 12 bases; unmatched junction bases: 9. The CDR3 is 15 amino acids. Germline lookup yields CDR1 MGHDK and CDR2 SYGVNS. The CDR3 loop is CASSEWGQGPRGQFF. The CDR3, as DNA: TGTGCCAGCAGTGAATGGGGACAGGGGCCGAGGGGGCAGTTCTTC.

V usage is TRBV11-3 and J usage is TRBJ2-2; D is ambiguous. Trimming removed 6 bases at V and 4 bases at J, with 12 bases between. Germline V CDR1 and CDR2: SGHNT, YENEEA. The CDR3 has 14 residues. Here the CDR3 reads CASRPSTSTGELFF. The CDR3 nucleotides are TGTGCCAGCAGACCCTCGACTTCCACCGGGGAGCTGTTTTTT.

The gene calls are TRBV7-9 and TRBJ1-5; D ambiguous. This CDR3 is 13 amino acids long. The germline V gene has CDR1 SEHNR and CDR2 FQNEAQ (reference sequence). Trimming took off 3 bases at V and 2 bases at J, with 5 bases between the two ends. CDR3 region: CASSFLGNQPQHF. In nucleotides, the CDR3 is TGTGCCAGCAGCTTTCTCGGCAATCAGCCCCAGCATTTT. The full variable domain, with the rest looked up from reference TRBV7-9 and TRBJ1-5, is DTGVSQNPRHKITKRGQNVTFRCDPISEHNRLYWYRQTLGQGPEFLTYFQNEAQLEKSRLLSDRFSAERPKGSFSTLEIQRTEQGDSAMYLCASSFLGNQPQHFGDGTRLSIL.

V gene TRBV2 combines with J gene TRBJ1-2, with unresolved D. Germline values: CDR1 SNHLY, CDR2 FYNNEI. This CDR3 contains 13 residues. Trimming stripped 7 bases from V and 6 bases from J, with 15 bases between. This chain's CDR3 is CASKGWALDGYTF. The CDR3 DNA reads as TGTGCCAGCAAAGGATGGGCCTTAGATGGCTACACCTTC.

CDR3 region: CASSFRGLESPLHF. DNA for the CDR3: TGTGCCAGCAGCTTCAGGGGGTTAGAATCACCCCTCCACTTT. The chain joins TRBV5-8 to TRBJ1-6; 7 nucleotides line up with TRBD1. This CDR3 comprises 14 residues. Germline V lookup: CDR1 SGHTS, CDR2 YDEGEE. Trimming cost V 2 bases and J 10 bases; bases outside gene matches: 6.

The rearrangement links TRBV6-5 to TRBJ2-1; 10 bases are shared with TRBD2. Germline V CDR1 and CDR2: MNHEY, SVGAGI. Trimming cost V 7 bases and J 7 bases; bases outside gene matches: 10. CDR3 length: 15 amino acids. The CDR3 protein is CASTRRLAGENEQFF. The CDR3 DNA reads as TGTGCCAGCACCCGACGCCTAGCGGGAGAAAATGAGCAGTTCTTC.

The chain combines TRBV7-3 with TRBJ1-1, with D unresolved. Trimming took off 5 bases at V and 2 bases at J, with 12 bases between the two ends. The CDR3 loop spans 14 amino acids. Germline V gene data show CDR1 as SGHTA and CDR2 as FQGTGA. CDR3 loop: CASSTSPGNTEAFF. The CDR3 DNA is TGTGCCAGCAGCACAAGCCCGGGAAACACTGAAGCTTTCTTT.

This clone was seen just once. The chain uses TRBV6-5 and TRBJ1-2, with 7 positions matching TRBD1. The CDR3 length is 14 residues. The junction had 9 bases not matched to a gene; V was cut back by 8 bases and J by 3 bases. From germline, CDR1 is MNHEY and CDR2 SVGAGI. Written as DNA, the CDR3 is TGTGCCAGCGGAAACAGGGGCCGTGACTATGGCTACACCTTC. The encoded protein is CASGNRGRDYGYTF.

This rearrangement joins TRBV2 to TRBJ2-7; perhaps TRBD2 as D (5 bases). CDR3 size: 18 residues. With 3 bases removed from V and 1 base from J, the gap between germline ends came to 22 bases. Per germline, CDR1 SNHLY and CDR2 FYNNEI. The CDR3 is CASSEVRIGLGRSYEQYV. In DNA form, the CDR3 reads TGTGCCAGCAGTGAGGTGAGAATTGGACTCGGACGATCCTACGAGCAGTACGTC.

The rearrangement joins TRBV24-1 to TRBJ1-2; the D is unclear. Germline V CDR1 and CDR2: KGHDR, SFDVKD. Trimming shortened V by 1 base and J by 2 bases, and 7 bases separated the two germline ends. The CDR3 covers 14 residues. The CDR3 DNA reads TGTGCCACCAGTGATTTTGCACTCAACTATGGCTACACCTTC. Translating gives CATSDFALNYGYTF.

There are a few counts of this clone. This rearrangement joins TRBV9 to TRBJ2-1; 7 bases match TRBD1. With V trimmed by 4 bases and J by 6 bases, 16 bases remained unmatched. This CDR3 has 17 residues. Germline V gene sequence: CDR1 SGDLS, CDR2 YYNGEE. This chain's CDR3 is CASSLEIGQGVRNEQFF. In DNA, the CDR3 is TGTGCCAGCAGCCTTGAAATCGGGCAGGGGGTCCGCAATGAGCAGTTCTTC. The variable domain in full, completed from reference TRBV9 and TRBJ2-1, reads DSGVTQTPKHLITATGQRVTLRCSPRSGDLSVYWYQQSLDQGLQFLIQYYNGEERAKGNILERFSAQQFPDLHSELNLSSLELGDSALYFCASSLEIGQGVRNEQFFGPGTRLTVL.

The chain has TRBV19 and TRBJ2-1, with 8 bases aligning to TRBD1. Looked up from germline, CDR1 is LNHDA and CDR2 is SQIVND (reference sequence). The CDR3 runs 16 residues. V dropped 4 bases and J dropped 8; count of bases not matched to a gene: 13. In DNA form, the CDR3 reads TGTGCCAGTAGTAGAACCAGGGGGCCCAAAGGCGATGAGCAGTTCTTC. Translated, it gives CASSRTRGPKGDEQFF.

This chain uses TRBV18 with TRBJ2-7, with D tentatively TRBD2 (5 bases). Trimming took 6 bases from V and 0 from J, leaving 12 bases between them. CDR1 KGHSH and CDR2 LQKENI come from the germline V gene. The CDR3 contains 14 residues. The CDR3 DNA reads as TGTGCCAGCTCCAGGACTGGGAGCTCCTACGAGCAGTACTTC. It yields the protein CASSRTGSSYEQYF.

This chain links TRBV6-1 with TRBJ1-6; D is unclear. The V end lost 2 bases, the J end lost 9 bases, and 11 bases lay between the germline ends. This CDR3 region has 14 residues. CDR1 MNHNS and CDR2 SASEGT come from the germline V gene. The CDR3 here is CASSESPAGSPLHF. The DNA for the CDR3 is TGTGCCAGCAGTGAATCACCGGCGGGTTCACCCCTCCACTTT.